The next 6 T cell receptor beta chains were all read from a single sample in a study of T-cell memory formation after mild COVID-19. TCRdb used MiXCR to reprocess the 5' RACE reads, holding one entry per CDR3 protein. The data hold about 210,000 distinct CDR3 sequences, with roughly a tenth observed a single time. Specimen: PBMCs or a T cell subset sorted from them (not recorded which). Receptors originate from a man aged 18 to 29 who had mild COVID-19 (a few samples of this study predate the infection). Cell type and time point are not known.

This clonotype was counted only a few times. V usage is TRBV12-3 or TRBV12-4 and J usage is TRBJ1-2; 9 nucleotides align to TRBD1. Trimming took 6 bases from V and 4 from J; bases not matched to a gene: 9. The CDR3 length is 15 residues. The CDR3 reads CASRPPGQGVYGYTF. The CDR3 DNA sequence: TGTGCCAGCAGACCTCCGGGACAGGGTGTCTATGGCTACACCTTC.

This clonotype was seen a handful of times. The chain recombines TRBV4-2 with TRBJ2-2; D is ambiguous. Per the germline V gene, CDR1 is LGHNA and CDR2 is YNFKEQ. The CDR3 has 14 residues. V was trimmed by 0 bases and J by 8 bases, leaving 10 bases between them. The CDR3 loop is CASSQELSEGELFF. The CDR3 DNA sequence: TGTGCCAGCAGCCAAGAGCTAAGTGAGGGGGAGCTGTTTTTT.

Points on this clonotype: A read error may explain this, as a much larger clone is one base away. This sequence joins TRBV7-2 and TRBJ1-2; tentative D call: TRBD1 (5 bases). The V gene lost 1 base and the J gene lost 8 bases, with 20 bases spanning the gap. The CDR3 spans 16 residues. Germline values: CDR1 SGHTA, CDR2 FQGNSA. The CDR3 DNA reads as TGTGCCAGCAGCTTAGTGGCTGTGGGGCAAGTACTCGGCTACACCTTC. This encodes CASSLVAVGQVLGYTF.

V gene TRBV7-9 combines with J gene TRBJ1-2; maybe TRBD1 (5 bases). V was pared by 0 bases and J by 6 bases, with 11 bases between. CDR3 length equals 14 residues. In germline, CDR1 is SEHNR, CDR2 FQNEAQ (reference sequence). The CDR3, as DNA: TGTGCCAGCAGCTTAGCAGGCAGGGAGAATGGCTACACCTTC. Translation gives CASSLAGRENGYTF.

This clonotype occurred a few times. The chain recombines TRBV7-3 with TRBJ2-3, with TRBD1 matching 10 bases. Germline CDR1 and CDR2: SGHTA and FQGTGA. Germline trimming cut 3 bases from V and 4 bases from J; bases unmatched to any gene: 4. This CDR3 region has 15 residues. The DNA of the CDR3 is TGTGCCAGCAGCTTCTCCGGGACAGGGGCAGATACGCAGTATTTT. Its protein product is CASSFSGTGADTQYF.

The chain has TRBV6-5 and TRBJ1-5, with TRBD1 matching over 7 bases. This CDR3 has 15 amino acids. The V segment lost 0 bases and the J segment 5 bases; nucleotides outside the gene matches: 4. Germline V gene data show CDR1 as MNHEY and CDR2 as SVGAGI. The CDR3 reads CASSYSARGYQPQHF. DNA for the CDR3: TGTGCCAGCAGTTACTCGGCCAGGGGGTATCAGCCCCAGCATTTT.